This section outlines one T cell receptor beta chain sequence together with its context. Its specificity is unknown. The data belong to a study of T cells after yellow fever vaccination. Study summary: The fractions with low cell numbers were processed using SMART-Seq v4 Ultra Low Input. Findings of the study overall: Weaker, the secondary response had a peak occurring faster, on day 5 versus 15.

Per the germline V gene, CDR1 is LNHNV and CDR2 is YYDKDF (reference sequence). The CDR3 has 16 residues. V dropped 0 bases and J dropped 10 bases, with 19 bases sitting between them. The TCR cDNA carried a universal primer site and UMIs from 5'RACE template switching. TCRdb independently ran MiXCR on the 5' RACE reads; one entry per CDR3 protein. The profile shows some 600,000 distinct CDR3 sequences, approximately 13% of them singletons. The V and J genes are TRBV15 and TRBJ2-1, with D perhaps matching TRBD1 (6 bases). The sample here was PBMCs, taken on the day of the yellow fever booster vaccination. The TCR comes from a man aged 30 to 45 who received the YFV17D yellow fever vaccine. Written as DNA, the CDR3 is TGTGCCACCAGCAGAGATACCAGGACCCGTAGGGGGGAGCAGTTCTTC. It yields the protein CATSRDTRTRRGEQFF.